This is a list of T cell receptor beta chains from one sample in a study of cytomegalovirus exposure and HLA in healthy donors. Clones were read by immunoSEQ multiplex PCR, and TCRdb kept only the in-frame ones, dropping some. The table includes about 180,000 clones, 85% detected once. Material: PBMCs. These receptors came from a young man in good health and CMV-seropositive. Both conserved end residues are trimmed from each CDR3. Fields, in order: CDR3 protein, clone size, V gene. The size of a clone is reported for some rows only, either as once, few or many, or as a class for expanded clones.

CDR3: ASSQDNGRIYPEAF; size: -; V: TRBV4-1
CDR3: ASSQDWDRGEAF; size: few; V: TRBV4-1
CDR3: ASSGTETGTDTQY; size: -; V: TRBV9
CDR3: ASSTTVANEKLF; size: -; V: TRBV19
CDR3: ASSSRPLRDRGKNSPLH; size: once; V: TRBV28
CDR3: ASSLSEGTGRNEQY; size: -; V: TRBV11-2
CDR3: ASSYSYNEKLF; size: -; V: TRBV27
CDR3: ASSLGETSGEY; size: -; V: TRBV5-1
CDR3: SAGHAGREKLF; size: -; V: TRBV29-1
CDR3: ASSRGGLAGDGSSYEQY; size: -; V: TRBV5-6
CDR3: ASSLAPPEKLF; size: -; V: TRBV7-6
CDR3: ASNRKGFNQPQH; size: once; V: TRBV19
CDR3: ASSLVPPFTAGETQY; size: -; V: TRBV11-3